The rows below give T cell receptor beta chains drawn from one sample of a study of blood T cell repertoires in COVID-19. Clones were read by immunoSEQ multiplex PCR, and TCRdb kept only the in-frame ones, dropping some. Of roughly 200,000 clones detected, about nine tenths appear once; the ten largest clones hold about a tenth. Material: PBMCs or T cells enriched from blood (not recorded which). Receptors originate from a young man with acute COVID-19. Each CDR3 is given with its conserved first and last residue. A D gene is named only where the DNA matches it firmly. Clone size is not always given. Where it is, it says once, few, many or a class for expanded clones.

d_call: TRBD1
j_call: TRBJ1-4
clone_size: .
v_call: TRBV5-4
cdr3_nt: TGTGCCAGCAGCTGGCATAGGTCAGGGGGGACTAATGAAAAACTGTTTTTT
cdr3_aa: CASSWHRSGGTNEKLFF

d_call: .
j_call: TRBJ1-6
clone_size: .
v_call: TRBV11-3
cdr3_nt: TGTGCCAGCAGCTTACGGGATTCACCCCTCCACTTT
cdr3_aa: CASSLRDSPLHF

d_call: TRBD1
j_call: TRBJ2-5
clone_size: .
v_call: TRBV2
cdr3_nt: TGTGCCAGCAGGTATCGGGACAGCCAAGAGACCCAGTACTTC
cdr3_aa: CASRYRDSQETQYF

d_call: TRBD1
j_call: TRBJ1-1
clone_size: .
v_call: TRBV5-1
cdr3_nt: TGCGCCAGCAGGGACGGACAGGACTCCCTCACTGAAGCTTTCTTT
cdr3_aa: CASRDGQDSLTEAFF

d_call: TRBD1
j_call: TRBJ1-2
clone_size: .
v_call: TRBV5-4
cdr3_nt: TGTGCCAGCAGCCCCGGACAGGGACTAAACTATGGCTACACCTTC
cdr3_aa: CASSPGQGLNYGYTF

d_call: TRBD1
j_call: TRBJ2-5
clone_size: .
v_call: TRBV25-1
cdr3_nt: TGTGCCAGCAGTGATCAGTGGGGACAGGGGGCTGGGGAGACCCAGTACTTC
cdr3_aa: CASSDQWGQGAGETQYF

d_call: .
j_call: TRBJ1-5
clone_size: .
v_call: TRBV6-2/TRBV6-3
cdr3_nt: TGTGCCAGCAGTTACTGGTCGACTAATCAGCCCCAGCATTTT
cdr3_aa: CASSYWSTNQPQHF

d_call: TRBD2
j_call: TRBJ2-7
clone_size: few
v_call: TRBV7-2
cdr3_nt: TGTGCCAGCAGCCTCCGGGACTATTATCCCTACGAGCAGTACTTC
cdr3_aa: CASSLRDYYPYEQYF

d_call: TRBD1
j_call: TRBJ2-3
clone_size: .
v_call: TRBV15
cdr3_nt: TGTGCCACCAGCCCTCGGACAGGGGGAACCACAGATACGCAGTATTTT
cdr3_aa: CATSPRTGGTTDTQYF

d_call: TRBD2
j_call: TRBJ2-7
clone_size: .
v_call: TRBV19
cdr3_nt: TGTGCCAGTAGTATGGTGGATAGCGGGGAGCAGTACTTC
cdr3_aa: CASSMVDSGEQYF

d_call: .
j_call: TRBJ2-1
clone_size: .
v_call: TRBV7-9
cdr3_nt: TGTGCCAGCAGCCTAGGTAGGTCGGGATACAATGAGCAGTTCTTC
cdr3_aa: CASSLGRSGYNEQFF

d_call: .
j_call: TRBJ2-1
clone_size: once
v_call: TRBV7-9
cdr3_nt: TGTGCCAGCAGCTTCGAAGGAGATGAGCAGTTCTTC
cdr3_aa: CASSFEGDEQFF

d_call: .
j_call: TRBJ2-1
clone_size: once
v_call: TRBV5-1
cdr3_nt: TGCGCCAGCAGCTTGGGAGCCGCAAATAATGAGCAGTTCTTC
cdr3_aa: CASSLGAANNEQFF

d_call: .
j_call: TRBJ1-1
clone_size: .
v_call: TRBV6-1
cdr3_nt: TGTGCCAGCAGTGAAGTGAGCAGGGCTTTCTTT
cdr3_aa: CASSEVSRAFF

d_call: TRBD1
j_call: TRBJ2-7
clone_size: .
v_call: TRBV4-3
cdr3_nt: TGCGCCAGCAGCCAAGGGGGGACAGGGAGGAACGAGCAGTACTTC
cdr3_aa: CASSQGGTGRNEQYF

d_call: TRBD1
j_call: TRBJ2-5
clone_size: .
v_call: TRBV2
cdr3_nt: TGTGCCAGTGGGACAGGGCAAGAGACCCAGTACTTC
cdr3_aa: CASGTGQETQYF

d_call: .
j_call: TRBJ1-4
clone_size: .
v_call: TRBV21-1
cdr3_nt: TGTGCCAGCAGCAAGGAGAGGTGTAATGAAAAACTGTTTTTT
cdr3_aa: CASSKERCNEKLFF

d_call: TRBD1
j_call: TRBJ1-2
clone_size: .
v_call: TRBV30
cdr3_nt: TGTGCCTGGAGAGGTGGACAGGGGATTTTGGACTATGGCTACACCTTC
cdr3_aa: CAWRGGQGILDYGYTF

d_call: TRBD1
j_call: TRBJ1-3
clone_size: once
v_call: TRBV7-9
cdr3_nt: TGTGCCAGCAGCCCCTCCTCAGGGGGCAGTGAAAACACCATATATTTT
cdr3_aa: CASSPSSGGSENTIYF

d_call: TRBD1
j_call: TRBJ1-2
clone_size: .
v_call: TRBV7-9
cdr3_nt: TGTGCCAGCAGCCCCCCGACCGGGACAGAAGGCTACACCTTC
cdr3_aa: CASSPPTGTEGYTF

d_call: TRBD1
j_call: TRBJ1-1
clone_size: .
v_call: TRBV11-2
cdr3_nt: TGTGCCAGCAGCTTAGAGGGGACAGGGCGCCCCCAGGCTGAAGCTTTCTTT
cdr3_aa: CASSLEGTGRPQAEAFF

d_call: TRBD2
j_call: TRBJ2-2
clone_size: .
v_call: TRBV5-1
cdr3_nt: TGCGCCAGCAGCTTGTCGGGGACTAGCGGGTCCGGGGAGCTGTTTTTT
cdr3_aa: CASSLSGTSGSGELFF

d_call: .
j_call: TRBJ1-1
clone_size: .
v_call: TRBV28
cdr3_nt: TGTGCCAGCAGCTTGGGGCAACCAACCAAGGCTTTCTTT
cdr3_aa: CASSLGQPTKAFF

d_call: TRBD1
j_call: TRBJ2-1
clone_size: once
v_call: TRBV5-1
cdr3_nt: TGCGCCAGCAGCCTAGGACAGGGGGCGATTGAGCAGTTCTTC
cdr3_aa: CASSLGQGAIEQFF

d_call: TRBD2
j_call: TRBJ2-7
clone_size: .
v_call: TRBV28
cdr3_nt: TGTGCCAGCAGCCCAGGGGGGACTAGCGGGACCTTCTCCTACGAGCAGTACTTC
cdr3_aa: CASSPGGTSGTFSYEQYF

d_call: TRBD2
j_call: TRBJ2-1
clone_size: .
v_call: TRBV19
cdr3_nt: TGTGCCAGTAGTCCCGGACTAGCGGGTGACTCCTACAATGAGCAGTTCTTC
cdr3_aa: CASSPGLAGDSYNEQFF

d_call: .
j_call: TRBJ2-1
clone_size: once
v_call: TRBV29-1
cdr3_nt: TGCAGCGTTGTTCCCCGGGTGGGCAAAATGAGCGGTGAGCAGTTCTTC
cdr3_aa: CSVVPRVGKMSGEQFF

d_call: .
j_call: TRBJ1-3
clone_size: .
v_call: TRBV28
cdr3_nt: TGTGCCAGCAGTTTAGGAGCCAAGGGAAACACCATATATTTT
cdr3_aa: CASSLGAKGNTIYF

d_call: TRBD2
j_call: TRBJ2-1
clone_size: .
v_call: TRBV3-1/TRBV3-2
cdr3_nt: TGTGCCAGCAGCCAAGAAGGTCTAGCGGGAGTTGGAGAGCAGTTCTTC
cdr3_aa: CASSQEGLAGVGEQFF

d_call: .
j_call: TRBJ2-5
clone_size: once
v_call: TRBV5-1
cdr3_nt: TGCGCCAGCAGCGCCCAGGGGCAAGAGACCCAGTACTTC
cdr3_aa: CASSAQGQETQYF

d_call: TRBD2
j_call: TRBJ2-7
clone_size: few
v_call: TRBV27
cdr3_nt: TGTGCCAGCAGTTTGACTAGCGGCTACGAGCAGTACTTC
cdr3_aa: CASSLTSGYEQYF

d_call: TRBD2
j_call: TRBJ2-7
clone_size: .
v_call: TRBV3-1/TRBV3-2
cdr3_nt: TGTGCCAGCAGCCCTCCGGGACTACTGTACGAGCAGTACTTC
cdr3_aa: CASSPPGLLYEQYF

d_call: .
j_call: TRBJ1-2
clone_size: .
v_call: TRBV28
cdr3_nt: TGTGCCAGCAAAAGGACAAATCGCGGCTATGGCTACACCTTC
cdr3_aa: CASKRTNRGYGYTF

d_call: .
j_call: TRBJ1-1
clone_size: .
v_call: TRBV11-3
cdr3_nt: TGTGCCAGCAGCCCCCAGGGTGAAGCTTTCTTT
cdr3_aa: CASSPQGEAFF

d_call: TRBD2
j_call: TRBJ2-3
clone_size: .
v_call: TRBV9
cdr3_nt: TGTGCCAGCAGCACTAGCGGGGGGGCCGAGGATACGCAGTATTTT
cdr3_aa: CASSTSGGAEDTQYF

d_call: .
j_call: TRBJ2-1
clone_size: .
v_call: TRBV20-1
cdr3_nt: TGCAGTGCTAGGATTAGCAAGCTGCTGTTCTTC
cdr3_aa: CSARISKLLFF

d_call: .
j_call: TRBJ2-7
clone_size: .
v_call: TRBV5-1
cdr3_nt: TGCGCCAGCAGCTTTAAAGAGGTGGAGGACCCCTACGAGCAGTACTTC
cdr3_aa: CASSFKEVEDPYEQYF

d_call: TRBD1
j_call: TRBJ1-3
clone_size: .
v_call: TRBV18
cdr3_nt: TGTGCCAGCTCACCATGGACAGGGTACTCTGGAAACACCATATATTTT
cdr3_aa: CASSPWTGYSGNTIYF

d_call: TRBD1
j_call: TRBJ1-5
clone_size: .
v_call: TRBV27
cdr3_nt: TGTGCCAGCAGTTTATCAACAGGGGGCAATCAGCCCCAGCATTTT
cdr3_aa: CASSLSTGGNQPQHF

d_call: TRBD2
j_call: TRBJ2-1
clone_size: .
v_call: TRBV11-2
cdr3_nt: TGTGCCAGCAGCTTAGGAAGACTAGCGGGAAGCTCCTACAATGAGCAGTTCTTC
cdr3_aa: CASSLGRLAGSSYNEQFF

d_call: .
j_call: TRBJ1-1
clone_size: .
v_call: TRBV6-1
cdr3_nt: TGTGCCAGCAGTGAATGGCCAAGGAACACTGAAGCTTTCTTT
cdr3_aa: CASSEWPRNTEAFF

d_call: TRBD2
j_call: TRBJ2-3
clone_size: once
v_call: TRBV6-5
cdr3_nt: TGTGCCAGCAGGTCACTAGCGGGAGTAACAGATACGCAGTATTTT
cdr3_aa: CASRSLAGVTDTQYF

d_call: TRBD1
j_call: TRBJ2-1
clone_size: .
v_call: TRBV6-1
cdr3_nt: TGTGCCAGCAGTGAAGTCCCCGGGACAGGGTACAATGAGCAGTTCTTC
cdr3_aa: CASSEVPGTGYNEQFF

d_call: .
j_call: TRBJ2-3
clone_size: .
v_call: TRBV7-9
cdr3_nt: TGTGCCAGCAGCTTAGCCTCGGATACGCAGTATTTT
cdr3_aa: CASSLASDTQYF

d_call: TRBD1
j_call: TRBJ1-1
clone_size: .
v_call: TRBV6-1
cdr3_nt: TGTGCCAGCAGTGAAGCCCGGACAGGTGCCGCTGAAGCTTTCTTT
cdr3_aa: CASSEARTGAAEAFF